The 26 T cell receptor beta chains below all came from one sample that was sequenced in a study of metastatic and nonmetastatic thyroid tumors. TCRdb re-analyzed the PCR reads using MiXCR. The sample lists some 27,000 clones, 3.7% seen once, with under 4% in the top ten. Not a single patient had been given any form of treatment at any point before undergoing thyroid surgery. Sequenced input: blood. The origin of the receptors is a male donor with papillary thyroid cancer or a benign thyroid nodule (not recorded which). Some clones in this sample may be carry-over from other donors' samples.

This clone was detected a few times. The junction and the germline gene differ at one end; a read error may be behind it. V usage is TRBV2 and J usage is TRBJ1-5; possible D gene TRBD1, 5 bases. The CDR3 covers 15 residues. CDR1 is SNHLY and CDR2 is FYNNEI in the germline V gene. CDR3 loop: CASSAVVPPTGPHHF. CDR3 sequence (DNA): TGTGCCAGCAGTGCCGTCGTGCCTCCAACGGGGCCCCATCATTTT.

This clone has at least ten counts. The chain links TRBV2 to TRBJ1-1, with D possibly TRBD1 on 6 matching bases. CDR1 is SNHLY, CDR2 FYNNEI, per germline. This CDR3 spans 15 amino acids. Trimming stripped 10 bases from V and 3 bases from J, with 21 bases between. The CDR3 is CATGGVGGADTEAFF. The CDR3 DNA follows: TGTGCCACCGGCGGGGTGGGGGGCGCAGACACTGAAGCTTTCTTT.

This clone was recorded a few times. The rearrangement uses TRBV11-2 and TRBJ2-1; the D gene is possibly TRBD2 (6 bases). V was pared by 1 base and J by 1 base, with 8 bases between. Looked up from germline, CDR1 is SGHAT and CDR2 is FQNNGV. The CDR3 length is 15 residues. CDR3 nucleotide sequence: TGTGCCAGCAGCTTAGGCGGGATATCCTACAATGAGCAGTTCTTC. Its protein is CASSLGGISYNEQFF.

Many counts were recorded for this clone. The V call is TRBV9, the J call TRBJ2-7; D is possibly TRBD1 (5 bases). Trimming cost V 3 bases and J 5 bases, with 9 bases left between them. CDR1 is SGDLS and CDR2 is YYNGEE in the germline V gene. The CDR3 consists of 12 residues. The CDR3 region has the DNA TGTGCCAGCAGCGGGCAGGGCGACGAGCAGTACTTC. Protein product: CASSGQGDEQYF.

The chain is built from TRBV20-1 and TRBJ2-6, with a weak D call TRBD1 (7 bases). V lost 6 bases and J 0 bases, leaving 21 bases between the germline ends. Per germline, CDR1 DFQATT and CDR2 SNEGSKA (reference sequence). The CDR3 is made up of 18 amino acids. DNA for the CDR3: TGCAGTGCACCCGGCGGGACAGATCTTAGCTCTGGGGCCAACGTCCTGACTTTC. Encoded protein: CSAPGGTDLSSGANVLTF.

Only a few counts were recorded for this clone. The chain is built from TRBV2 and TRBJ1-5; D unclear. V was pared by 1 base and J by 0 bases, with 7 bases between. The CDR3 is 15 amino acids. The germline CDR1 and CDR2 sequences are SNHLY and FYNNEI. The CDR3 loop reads CASSEGLHSNQPQHF. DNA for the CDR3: TGTGCCAGCAGTGAAGGGCTACATAGCAATCAGCCCCAGCATTTT.

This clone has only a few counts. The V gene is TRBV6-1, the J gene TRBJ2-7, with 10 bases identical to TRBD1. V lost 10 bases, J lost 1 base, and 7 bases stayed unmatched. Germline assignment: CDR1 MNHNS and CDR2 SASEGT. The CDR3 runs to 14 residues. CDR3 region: CATEDRGKSYEQYF. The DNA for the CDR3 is TGTGCCACCGAGGACAGGGGGAAGTCCTACGAGCAGTACTTC.

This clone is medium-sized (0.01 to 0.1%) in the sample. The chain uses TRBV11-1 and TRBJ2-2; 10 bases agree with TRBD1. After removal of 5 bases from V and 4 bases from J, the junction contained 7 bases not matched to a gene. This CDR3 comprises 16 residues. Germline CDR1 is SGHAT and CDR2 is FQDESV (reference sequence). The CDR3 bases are TGTGCCAGCAGCACCCGACAGGGGGCGGGCACCGGGGAGCTGTTTTTT. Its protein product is CASSTRQGAGTGELFF.

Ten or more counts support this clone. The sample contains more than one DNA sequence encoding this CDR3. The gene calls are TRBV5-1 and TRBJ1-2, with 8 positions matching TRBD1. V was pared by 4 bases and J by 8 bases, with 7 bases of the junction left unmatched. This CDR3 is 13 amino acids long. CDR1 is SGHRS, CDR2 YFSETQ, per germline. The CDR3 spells CASSATGAEGYTF. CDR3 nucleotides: TGCGCCAGCAGCGCGACAGGGGCGGAGGGCTACACCTTC. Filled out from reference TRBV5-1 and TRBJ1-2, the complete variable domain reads KAGVTQTPRYLIKTRGQQVTLSCSPISGHRSVSWYQQTPGQGLQFLFEYFSETQRNKGNFPGRFSGRQFSNSRSEMNVSTLELGDSALYLCASSATGAEGYTFGSGTRLTVV.

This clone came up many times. CDR3 sequence: CASTHGGNYGYTF. In nucleotides, the CDR3 is TGTGCCAGCACCCACGGGGGAAACTATGGCTACACCTTC. This rearrangement joins TRBV9 to TRBJ1-2, with D tentatively TRBD1 (5 bases). The CDR3 is made up of 13 amino acids. Germline V lookup: CDR1 SGDLS, CDR2 YYNGEE. The V gene lost 6 bases and the J gene lost 2 bases, with 11 bases spanning the gap.

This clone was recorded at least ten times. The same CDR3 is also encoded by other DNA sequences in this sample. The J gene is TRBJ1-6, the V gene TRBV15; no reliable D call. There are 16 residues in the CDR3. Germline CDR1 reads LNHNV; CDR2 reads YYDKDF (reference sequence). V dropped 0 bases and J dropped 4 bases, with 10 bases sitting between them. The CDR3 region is CATSREDQLYNSPLHF. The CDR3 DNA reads TGTGCCACCAGCAGAGAGGATCAGCTATATAATTCACCCCTCCACTTT. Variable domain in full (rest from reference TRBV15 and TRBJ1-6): DAMVIQNPRYQVTQFGKPVTLSCSQTLNHNVMYWYQQKSSQAPKLLFHYYDKDFNNEADTPDNFQSRRPNTSFCFLDIRSPGLGDTAMYLCATSREDQLYNSPLHFGNGTRLTVT.

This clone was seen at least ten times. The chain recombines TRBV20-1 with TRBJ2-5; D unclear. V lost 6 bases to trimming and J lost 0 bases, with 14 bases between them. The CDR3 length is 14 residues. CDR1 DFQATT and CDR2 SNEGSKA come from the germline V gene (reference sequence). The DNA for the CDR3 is TGCAGTGCGCTTAGTGGAAAAAACCAAGAGACCCAGTACTTC. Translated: CSALSGKNQETQYF.

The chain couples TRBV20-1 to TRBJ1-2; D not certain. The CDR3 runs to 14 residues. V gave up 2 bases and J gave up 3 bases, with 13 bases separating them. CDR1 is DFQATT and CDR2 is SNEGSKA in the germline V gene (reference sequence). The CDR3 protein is CSARSFGVDYGYTF. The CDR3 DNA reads TGCAGTGCTAGATCTTTCGGGGTGGACTATGGCTACACCTTC.

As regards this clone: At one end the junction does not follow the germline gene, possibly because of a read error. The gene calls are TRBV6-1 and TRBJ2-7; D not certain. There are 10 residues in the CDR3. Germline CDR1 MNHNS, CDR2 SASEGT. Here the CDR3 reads CASSEGRVNF. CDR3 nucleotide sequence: TGTGCCAGCAGTGAAGGCCGAGTGAACTTC.

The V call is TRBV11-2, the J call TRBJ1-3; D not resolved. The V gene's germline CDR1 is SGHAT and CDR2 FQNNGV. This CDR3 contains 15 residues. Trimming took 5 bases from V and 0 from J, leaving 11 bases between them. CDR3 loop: CASSLYSYSGNTIYF. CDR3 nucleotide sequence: TGTGCCAGCAGCCTTTATAGCTACTCTGGAAACACCATATATTTT.

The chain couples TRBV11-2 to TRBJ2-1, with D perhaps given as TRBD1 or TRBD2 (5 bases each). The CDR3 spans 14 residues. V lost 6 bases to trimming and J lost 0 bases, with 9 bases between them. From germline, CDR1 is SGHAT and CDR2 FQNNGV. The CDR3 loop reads CASRTRGSYNEQFF. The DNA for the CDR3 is TGTGCCAGCAGAACGAGGGGCTCCTACAATGAGCAGTTCTTC.

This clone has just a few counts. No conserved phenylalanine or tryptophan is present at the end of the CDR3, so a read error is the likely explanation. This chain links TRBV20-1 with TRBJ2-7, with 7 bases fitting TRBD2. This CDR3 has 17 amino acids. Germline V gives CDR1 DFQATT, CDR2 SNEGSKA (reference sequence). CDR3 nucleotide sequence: TGCAGTGTTAGAGATGGGGGGACTATCGGTGACGCCTACGAGCAGTACCTC. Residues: CSVRDGGTIGDAYEQYL.

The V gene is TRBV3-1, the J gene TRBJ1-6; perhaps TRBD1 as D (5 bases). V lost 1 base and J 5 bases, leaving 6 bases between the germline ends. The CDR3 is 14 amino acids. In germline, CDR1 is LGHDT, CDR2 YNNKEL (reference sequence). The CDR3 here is CASSQAGDNSPLHF. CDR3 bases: TGTGCCAGCAGCCAAGCGGGGGATAATTCACCCCTCCACTTT.

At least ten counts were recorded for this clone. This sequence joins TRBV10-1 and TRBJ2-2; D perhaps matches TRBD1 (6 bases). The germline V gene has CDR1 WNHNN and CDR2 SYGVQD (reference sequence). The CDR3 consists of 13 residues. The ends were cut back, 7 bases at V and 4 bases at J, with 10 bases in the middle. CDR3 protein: CASMNRATGELFF. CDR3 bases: TGCGCCAGCATGAACAGGGCCACCGGGGAGCTGTTTTTT.

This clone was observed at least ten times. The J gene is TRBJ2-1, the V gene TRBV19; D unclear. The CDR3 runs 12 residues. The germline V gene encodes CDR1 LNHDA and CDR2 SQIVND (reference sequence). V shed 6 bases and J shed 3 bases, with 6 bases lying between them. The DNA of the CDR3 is TGTGCCAGTAGCAAATACTACAATGAGCAGTTCTTC. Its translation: CASSKYYNEQFF.

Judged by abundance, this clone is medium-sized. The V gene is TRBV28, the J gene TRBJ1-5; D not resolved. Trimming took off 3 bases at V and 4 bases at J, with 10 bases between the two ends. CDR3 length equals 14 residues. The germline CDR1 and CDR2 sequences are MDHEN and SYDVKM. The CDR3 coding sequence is TGTGCCAGCAGTTTTGGCTGGGAGAATCAGCCCCAGCATTTT. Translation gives CASSFGWENQPQHF.

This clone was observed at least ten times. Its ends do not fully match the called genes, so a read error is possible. This chain's CDR3 is CASSGTGTVSSGANVPTF. CDR3 DNA: TGTGCCAGCAGCGGCACCGGGACGGTGAGCTCTGGGGCCAACGTCCCGACTTTC. The J gene is TRBJ2-6, the V gene TRBV9, with D perhaps given as TRBD1 or TRBD2 (5 bases each). Germline loops: CDR1 SGDLS, CDR2 YYNGEE. The CDR3 loop spans 18 amino acids.

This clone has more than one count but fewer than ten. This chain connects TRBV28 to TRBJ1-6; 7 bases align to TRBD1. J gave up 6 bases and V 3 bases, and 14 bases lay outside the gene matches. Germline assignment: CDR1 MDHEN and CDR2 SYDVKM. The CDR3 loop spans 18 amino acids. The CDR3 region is CASSFLHQQGFGNSPLHF. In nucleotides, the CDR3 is TGTGCCAGCAGTTTCCTTCACCAACAGGGGTTTGGTAATTCACCCCTCCACTTT.

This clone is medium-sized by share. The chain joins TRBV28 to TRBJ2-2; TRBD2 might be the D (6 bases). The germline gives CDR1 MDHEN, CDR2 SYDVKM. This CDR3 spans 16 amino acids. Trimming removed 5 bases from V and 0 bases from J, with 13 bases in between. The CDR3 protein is CASSPQRDSNTGELFF. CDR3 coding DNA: TGTGCCAGCAGTCCGCAACGGGACTCGAACACCGGGGAGCTGTTTTTT.

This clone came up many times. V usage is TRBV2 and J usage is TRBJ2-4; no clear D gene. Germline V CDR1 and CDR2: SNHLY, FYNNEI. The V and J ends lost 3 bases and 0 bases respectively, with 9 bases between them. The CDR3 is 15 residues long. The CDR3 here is CASSDGRIAKNIQYF. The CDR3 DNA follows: TGTGCCAGCAGTGACGGTAGGATAGCCAAAAACATTCAGTACTTC.

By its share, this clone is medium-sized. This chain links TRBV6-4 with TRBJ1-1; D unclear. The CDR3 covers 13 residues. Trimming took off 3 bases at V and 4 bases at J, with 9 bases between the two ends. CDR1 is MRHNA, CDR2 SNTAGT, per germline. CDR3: CASSETAVTEAFF. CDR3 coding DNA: TGTGCCAGCAGTGAGACGGCGGTCACTGAAGCTTTCTTT.